Following are 23 T cell receptor beta chains from one sample sequenced in a study of Tregs in tolerant kidney transplant recipients. Recipients received nonmyeloablative bone marrow transplants from related graft donors, with transient mixed chimerism. The data were produced by immunoSEQ multiplex PCR, yet TCRdb's version contains in-frame clones alone and is incomplete. Of 55,000 to 75,000 clones in the sample, approximately 89% were seen once. Material: CD4+ T cells from blood (PBMCs), obtained 6 months after the transplant. The receptor set was obtained from a human patient who received a combined kidney and bone marrow transplant. A subset of T cells may come from the graft donor.

This clone was detected only a few times. The chain uses TRBV19 and TRBJ1-4; TRBD1 agrees at 12 bases. V shed 5 bases and J 7 bases; nucleotides not matched to a gene: 8. CDR3 size: 16 residues. Germline CDR1 and CDR2: LNHDA and SQIVND (reference sequence). CDR3 DNA sequence: TGTGCCAGTAGTTCAAGAGGGACAGGGGGCGTTGAAAAACTGTTTTTT. This sequence encodes CASSSRGTGGVEKLFF.

The sample holds a few counts of this clone. This CDR3 is also generated by other DNA sequences in the sample. V and J are TRBV15 and TRBJ1-2, with D perhaps TRBD1 (6 bases). Trimming left V 2 bases short and J 2 bases short, with 9 bases between. Germline values: CDR1 LNHNV, CDR2 YYDKDF (reference sequence). There are 14 residues in the CDR3. CDR3 sequence: CATSRNRVNYGYTF. CDR3 nucleotide sequence: TGTGCCACCAGCAGAAACAGGGTAAACTATGGCTACACCTTC.

V is TRBV11-3 and J is TRBJ1-4; 7 bases match TRBD1. Germline V gene data show CDR1 as SGHNT and CDR2 as YENEEA. Trimming cost V 2 bases and J 5 bases; bases outside gene matches: 8. This CDR3 has 16 residues. The CDR3 bases are TGTGCCAGCAGCTTAACCCGACAGGGTCGGAATGAAAAACTGTTTTTT. It yields the protein CASSLTRQGRNEKLFF.

This sequence joins TRBV7-8 and TRBJ1-1; D unclear. Germline V lookup: CDR1 SGHVS, CDR2 FQNEAQ. The CDR3 totals 15 residues. With 0 bases removed from V and 1 base from J, the gap between germline ends came to 9 bases. CDR3: CASSLARRSNTEAFF. CDR3 nucleotide sequence: TGTGCCAGCAGCTTAGCGCGGAGATCGAACACTGAAGCTTTCTTT.

On this clone itself: At the DNA level, this CDR3 is encoded by other sequences in the same sample as well. The rearrangement uses TRBV6-1 and TRBJ2-7; 14 bases match TRBD2. Looked up from germline, CDR1 is MNHNS and CDR2 is SASEGT. CDR3 size: 17 residues. V shed 4 bases and J 2 bases; nucleotides not matched to a gene: 7. The CDR3, as DNA: TGTGCCAGCAGTGGCGGGACTAGCGGGAGTTGGACCTACGAGCAGTACTTC. Its protein is CASSGGTSGSWTYEQYF.

V gene TRBV19 combines with J gene TRBJ1-2, with D hard to call. This CDR3 region has 16 residues. CDR1 and CDR2 from the germline V gene are LNHDA and SQIVND (reference sequence). Trimming stripped 5 bases from V and 4 bases from J, with 20 bases between. The CDR3 nucleotides are TGTGCCAGTAGTCTTCGATCCACTGCGGAGGGCTATGGCTACACCTTC. It codes for CASSLRSTAEGYGYTF. Combining the CDR3 with reference TRBV19 and TRBJ1-2 gives the whole variable domain DGGITQSPKYLFRKEGQNVTLSCEQNLNHDAMYWYRQDPGQGLRLIYYSQIVNDFQKGDIAEGYSVSREKKESFPLTVTSAQKNPTAFYLCASSLRSTAEGYGYTFGSGTRLTVV.

This clone was seen only a few times. The V call is TRBV2, the J call TRBJ1-5, with 9 bases matching TRBD1. The CDR3 sequence is 16 residues long. CDR1 SNHLY and CDR2 FYNNEI come from the germline V gene. V lost 4 bases and J lost 3; bases outside the gene matches: 7. The CDR3 spells CASSVSGTGYNQPQHF. The CDR3, as DNA: TGTGCCAGCAGTGTTTCCGGGACAGGGTACAATCAGCCCCAGCATTTT.

The chain combines TRBV6-5 with TRBJ2-5; 12 bases are a match to TRBD2. Germline CDR1 MNHEY, CDR2 SVGAGI. The ends lost 2 bases at V and 5 bases at J; junction bases unmatched: 6. The CDR3 contains 16 residues. In DNA form, the CDR3 reads TGTGCCAGCAGTTACCCGGGACTAGCGGGCGGGGAGACCCAGTACTTC. Protein sequence: CASSYPGLAGGETQYF.

Details on this clone: The sample carries other DNA sequences with the same CDR3. V usage is TRBV9 and J usage is TRBJ1-6; 9 positions match TRBD1. Trimming cost V 4 bases and J 6 bases; bases outside gene matches: 8. The germline V gene encodes CDR1 SGDLS and CDR2 YYNGEE. CDR3 size: 16 residues. The CDR3 nucleotides are TGTGCCAGCAGCCCATTAGGGACAGGGAGTAATTCACCCCTCCACTTT. Protein sequence: CASSPLGTGSNSPLHF.

The J gene is TRBJ1-4, the V gene TRBV6-1, with a weak D call TRBD1 (5 bases). V lost 2 bases to trimming and J lost 7 bases, with 20 bases between them. The germline V gene has CDR1 MNHNS and CDR2 SASEGT. This CDR3 spans 17 amino acids. For the CDR3, the DNA is TGTGCCAGCAGTGAAATTTGGGGGGGGTTGTCGGGTGAAAAACTGTTTTTT. This codes for CASSEIWGGLSGEKLFF.

The chain carries TRBV7-9 and TRBJ2-1, with a weak D call TRBD2 (5 bases). Germline V gene lookup returns CDR1 SEHNR and CDR2 FQNEAQ (reference sequence). V was shortened by 4 bases and J by 4 bases, with 11 bases between the two germline ends. CDR3 length equals 14 residues. Here the CDR3 DNA reads TGTGCCAGCAGCTCCCTGAGAGGGTACAATGAGCAGTTCTTC. Protein product: CASSSLRGYNEQFF.

J is TRBJ2-5 and V is TRBV2; 9 bases are shared with TRBD2. The V segment lost 7 bases and the J segment 4 bases; nucleotides outside the gene matches: 10. Germline CDR1 reads SNHLY; CDR2 reads FYNNEI. CDR3 length: 15 amino acids. The CDR3 DNA follows: TGTGCCAGCACTGGACTAGCGCGAGGGCCAGAGACCCAGTACTTC. This sequence encodes CASTGLARGPETQYF. Based on the CDR3 plus reference TRBV2 and TRBJ2-5, the full variable domain is EPEVTQTPSHQVTQMGQEVILRCVPISNHLYFYWYRQILGQKVEFLVSFYNNEISEKSEIFDDQFSVERPDGSNFTLKIRSTKLEDSAMYFCASTGLARGPETQYFGPGTRLLVL.

The chain is built from TRBV2 and TRBJ2-1; D not resolved. CDR1 SNHLY and CDR2 FYNNEI come from the germline V gene. This CDR3 has 13 amino acids. Trimming took 6 bases from V and 0 from J, leaving 6 bases between them. The CDR3 DNA reads TGTGCCAGCAGGGTTAGCTCCTACAATGAGCAGTTCTTC. Its translation: CASRVSSYNEQFF.

This clone was counted between two and nine times. This chain connects TRBV5-5 to TRBJ1-2, with D possibly being TRBD1 (5 bases). The CDR3 runs 14 residues. Germline V CDR1 and CDR2: SGHKS, YYEKEE (reference sequence). The germline V and J ends were trimmed by 0 bases and 8 bases, with 14 bases remaining between them. The CDR3 spells CASSLAVGAGGYTF. The CDR3 coding sequence is TGTGCCAGCAGCTTGGCCGTAGGGGCCGGAGGCTACACCTTC.

J is TRBJ1-4 and V is TRBV18; 8 positions match TRBD1. CDR1 is KGHSH, CDR2 LQKENI, per germline. This CDR3 region has 15 residues. V shed 4 bases, J shed 5 bases, and the junction held 6 bases outside the gene matches. As DNA, the CDR3 is TGTGCCAGCTCACTCGGGACAGGCCGAAATGAAAAACTGTTTTTT. It yields the protein CASSLGTGRNEKLFF.

This chain joins TRBV7-2 and TRBJ2-7, with D possibly being TRBD2 (6 bases). Trimming removed 3 bases from V and 6 bases from J, with 24 bases in between. This CDR3 has 17 amino acids. In germline, CDR1 is SGHTA, CDR2 FQGNSA. Here the CDR3 reads CASSFSSRTTGSGEQYF. The CDR3 DNA is TGTGCCAGCAGCTTTTCATCCCGGACTACTGGGTCAGGCGAGCAGTACTTC.

Here the CDR3 reads CASSFTTGPGGYTF. The CDR3 nucleotides are TGTGCCAGCAGCTTCACGACAGGGCCGGGTGGCTACACCTTC. The chain links TRBV7-2 to TRBJ1-2, with TRBD1 matching 7 bases. The CDR3 loop spans 14 amino acids. The V segment lost 3 bases and the J segment 7 bases; nucleotides outside the gene matches: 8. Looked up from germline, CDR1 is SGHTA and CDR2 is FQGNSA.

The rearrangement links TRBV5-1 to TRBJ1-3; 7 bases are a match to TRBD1. This CDR3 spans 15 amino acids. CDR1 and CDR2 from the germline V gene are SGHRS and YFSETQ. V shed 4 bases and J 4 bases; nucleotides not matched to a gene: 8. The CDR3 spells CASSLDRAIGNTIYF. The CDR3 DNA is TGCGCCAGCAGCCTCGACAGGGCCATAGGAAACACCATATATTTT.

This chain links TRBV27 with TRBJ2-7, with TRBD1 matching 7 bases. Germline V gene lookup returns CDR1 MNHEY and CDR2 SMNVEV (reference sequence). V shed 6 bases and J 3 bases; nucleotides not matched to a gene: 8. There are 14 residues in the CDR3. CDR3 protein: CASRRSGQLYEQYF. CDR3 bases: TGTGCCAGCAGGAGATCGGGACAGCTCTACGAGCAGTACTTC.

The genes are TRBV5-1 and TRBJ2-1; TRBD1 might be the D (6 bases). Germline V gene sequence: CDR1 SGHRS, CDR2 YFSETQ. The CDR3 runs to 15 residues. The V end was cut by 3 bases, the J end by 0 bases, with 10 bases between. DNA of the CDR3: TGCGCCAGCAGCTGGGACATAATCTCCTACAATGAGCAGTTCTTC. Its translation: CASSWDIISYNEQFF. The full variable domain, rest sourced from reference TRBV5-1 and TRBJ2-1, is KAGVTQTPRYLIKTRGQQVTLSCSPISGHRSVSWYQQTPGQGLQFLFEYFSETQRNKGNFPGRFSGRQFSNSRSEMNVSTLELGDSALYLCASSWDIISYNEQFFGPGTRLTVL.

The rearrangement uses TRBV6-4 and TRBJ2-2; D is unclear. The CDR3 is 14 residues long. The germline gives CDR1 MRHNA, CDR2 SNTAGT. V lost 0 bases and J 4 bases, leaving 6 bases between the germline ends. The DNA of the CDR3 is TGTGCCAGCAGTGACTCGTTCGGCACCGGGGAGCTGTTTTTT. This codes for CASSDSFGTGELFF.

In its sample, this clone was seen once. J is TRBJ2-7 and V is TRBV5-1, with a weak D call TRBD2 (5 bases). Germline CDR1 reads SGHRS; CDR2 reads YFSETQ. V was cut by 4 bases and J by 3 bases, with 17 bases left in between. CDR3 length equals 15 residues. The CDR3 DNA reads as TGCGCCAGCAGCGGGCTTGCAGGAGGTGGCTACGAGCAGTACTTC. Translated, it gives CASSGLAGGGYEQYF.

The rearrangement uses TRBV6-5 and TRBJ1-1; D is perhaps TRBD1 (5 bases). Trimming took 4 bases from V and 1 from J, leaving 7 bases between them. Germline values: CDR1 MNHEY, CDR2 SVGAGI. CDR3 length equals 13 residues. The CDR3: CASSLQGNTEAFF. CDR3 coding DNA: TGTGCCAGCAGTTTGCAGGGGAACACTGAAGCTTTCTTT.